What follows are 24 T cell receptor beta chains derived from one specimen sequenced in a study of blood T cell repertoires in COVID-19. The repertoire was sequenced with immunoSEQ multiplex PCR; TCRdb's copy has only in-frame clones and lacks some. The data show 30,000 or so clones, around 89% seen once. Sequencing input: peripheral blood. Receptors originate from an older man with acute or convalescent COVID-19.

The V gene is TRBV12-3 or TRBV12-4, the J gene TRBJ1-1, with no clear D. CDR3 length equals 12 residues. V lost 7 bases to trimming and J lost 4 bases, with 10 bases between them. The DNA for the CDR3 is TGTGCCAGCACCCTAGGCCTCACTGAAGCTTTCTTT. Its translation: CASTLGLTEAFF.

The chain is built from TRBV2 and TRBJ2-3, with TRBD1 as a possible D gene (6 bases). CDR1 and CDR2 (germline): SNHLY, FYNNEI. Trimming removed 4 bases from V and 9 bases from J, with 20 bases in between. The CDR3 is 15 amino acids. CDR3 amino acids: CASSGVGADRGTQYF. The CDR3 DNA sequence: TGTGCCAGCAGTGGTGTGGGGGCCGACAGAGGAACGCAGTATTTT.

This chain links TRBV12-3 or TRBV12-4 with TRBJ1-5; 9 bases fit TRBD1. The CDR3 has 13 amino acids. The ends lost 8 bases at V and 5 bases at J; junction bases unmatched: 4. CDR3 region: CASGTGSDQPQHF. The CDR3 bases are TGTGCCAGCGGGACAGGGAGCGATCAGCCCCAGCATTTT.

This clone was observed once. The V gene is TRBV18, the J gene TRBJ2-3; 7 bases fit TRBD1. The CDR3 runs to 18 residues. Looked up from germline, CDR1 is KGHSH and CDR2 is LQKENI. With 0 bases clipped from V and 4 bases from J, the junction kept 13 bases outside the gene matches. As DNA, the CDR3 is TGTGCCAGCTCACCACCTTCTAGGGGGCTAATCGTCGCAGATACGCAGTATTTT. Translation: CASSPPSRGLIVADTQYF. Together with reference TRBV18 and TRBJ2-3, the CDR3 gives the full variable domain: NAGVMQNPRHLVRRRGQEARLRCSPMKGHSHVYWYRQLPEEGLKFMVYLQKENIIDESGMPKERFSAEFPKEGPSILRIQQVVRGDSAAYFCASSPPSRGLIVADTQYFGPGTRLTVL.

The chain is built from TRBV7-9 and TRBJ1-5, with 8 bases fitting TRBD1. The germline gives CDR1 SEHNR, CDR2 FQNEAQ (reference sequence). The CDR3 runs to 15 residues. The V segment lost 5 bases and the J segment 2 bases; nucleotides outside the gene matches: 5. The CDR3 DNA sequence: TGTGCCAGCAGCCTAGGGGGACAGGGCAATCAGCCCCAGCATTTT. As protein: CASSLGGQGNQPQHF. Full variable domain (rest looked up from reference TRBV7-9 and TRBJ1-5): DTGVSQNPRHKITKRGQNVTFRCDPISEHNRLYWYRQTLGQGPEFLTYFQNEAQLEKSRLLSDRFSAERPKGSFSTLEIQRTEQGDSAMYLCASSLGGQGNQPQHFGDGTRLSIL.

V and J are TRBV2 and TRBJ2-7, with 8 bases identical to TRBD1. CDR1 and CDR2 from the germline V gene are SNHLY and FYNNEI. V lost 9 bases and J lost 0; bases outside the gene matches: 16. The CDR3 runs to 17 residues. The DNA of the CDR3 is TGTGCCAGTGGGCTCTCACCGGGACAGGTGAGCTCCTACGAGCAGTACTTC. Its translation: CASGLSPGQVSSYEQYF.

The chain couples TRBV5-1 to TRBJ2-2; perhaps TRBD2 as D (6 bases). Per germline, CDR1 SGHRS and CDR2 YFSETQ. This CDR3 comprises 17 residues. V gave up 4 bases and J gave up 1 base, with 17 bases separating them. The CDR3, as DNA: TGCGCCAGCAGCCCGGTGGGAGGAGGTGTGAACACCGGGGAGCTGTTTTTT. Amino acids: CASSPVGGGVNTGELFF.

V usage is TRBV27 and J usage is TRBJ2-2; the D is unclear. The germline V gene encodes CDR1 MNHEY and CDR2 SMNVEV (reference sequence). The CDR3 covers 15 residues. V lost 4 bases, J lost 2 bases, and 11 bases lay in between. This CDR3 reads CASSWHRSNTGELFF. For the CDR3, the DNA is TGTGCCAGCAGTTGGCACCGGAGCAACACCGGGGAGCTGTTTTTT.

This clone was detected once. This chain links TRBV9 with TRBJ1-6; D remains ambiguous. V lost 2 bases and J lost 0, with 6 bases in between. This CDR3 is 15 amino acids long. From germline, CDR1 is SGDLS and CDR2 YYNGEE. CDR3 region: CASSVEGSYNSPLHF. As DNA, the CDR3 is TGTGCCAGCAGCGTGGAGGGCTCCTATAATTCACCCCTCCACTTT.

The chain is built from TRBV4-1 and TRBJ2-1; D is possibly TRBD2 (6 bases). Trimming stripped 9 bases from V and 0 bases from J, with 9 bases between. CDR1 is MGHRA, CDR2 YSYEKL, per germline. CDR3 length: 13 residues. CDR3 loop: CASGGDSYNEQFF. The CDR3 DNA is TGCGCCAGTGGAGGGGACTCCTACAATGAGCAGTTCTTC.

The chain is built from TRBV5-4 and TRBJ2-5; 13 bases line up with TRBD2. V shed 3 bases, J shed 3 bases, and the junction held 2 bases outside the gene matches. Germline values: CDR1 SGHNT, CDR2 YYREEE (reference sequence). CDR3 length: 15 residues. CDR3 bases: TGTGCCAGCAGCTGGGGGACTAGCGGGAAAGAGACCCAGTACTTC. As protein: CASSWGTSGKETQYF.

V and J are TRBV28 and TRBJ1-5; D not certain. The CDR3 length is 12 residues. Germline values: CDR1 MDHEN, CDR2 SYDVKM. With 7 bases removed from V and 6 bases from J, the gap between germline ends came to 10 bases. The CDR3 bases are TGTGCCAGCACCCCTGGGCCTCAGCCCCAGCATTTT. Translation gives CASTPGPQPQHF.

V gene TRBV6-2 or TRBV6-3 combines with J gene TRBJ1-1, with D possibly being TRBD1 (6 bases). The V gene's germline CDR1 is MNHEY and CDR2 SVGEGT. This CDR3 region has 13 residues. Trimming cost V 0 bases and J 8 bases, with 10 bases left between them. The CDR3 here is CASSYSGAGEAFF. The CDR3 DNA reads TGTGCCAGCAGTTACTCGGGGGCAGGGGAAGCTTTCTTT.

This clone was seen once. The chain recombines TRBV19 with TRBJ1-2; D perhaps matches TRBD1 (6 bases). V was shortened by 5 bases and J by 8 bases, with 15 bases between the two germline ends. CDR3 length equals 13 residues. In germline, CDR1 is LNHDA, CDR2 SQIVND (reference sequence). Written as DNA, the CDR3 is TGTGCCAGTAGTTTTAGCCAGGGGCGAGGCTACACCTTC. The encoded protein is CASSFSQGRGYTF.

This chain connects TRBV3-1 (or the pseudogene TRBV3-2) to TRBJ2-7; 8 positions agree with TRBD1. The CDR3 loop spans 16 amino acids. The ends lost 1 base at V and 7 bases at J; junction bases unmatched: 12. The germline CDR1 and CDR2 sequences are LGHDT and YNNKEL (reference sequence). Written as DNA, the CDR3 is TGTGCCAGCAGCCAAGTAATCGGGACAGGAGTACGGGAGCAGTACTTC. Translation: CASSQVIGTGVREQYF.

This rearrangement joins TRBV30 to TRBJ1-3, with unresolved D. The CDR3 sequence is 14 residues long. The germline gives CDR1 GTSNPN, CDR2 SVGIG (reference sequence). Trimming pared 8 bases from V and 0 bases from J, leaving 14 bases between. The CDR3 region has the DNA TGTGCCAGCCTCCTCTGGGCCTCTGGAAACACCATATATTTT. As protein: CASLLWASGNTIYF.

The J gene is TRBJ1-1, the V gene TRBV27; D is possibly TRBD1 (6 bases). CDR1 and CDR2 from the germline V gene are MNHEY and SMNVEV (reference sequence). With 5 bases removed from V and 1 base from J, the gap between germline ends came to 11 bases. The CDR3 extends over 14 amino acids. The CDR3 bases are TGTGCCAGCAGTGCGGACAGAACGAACACTGAAGCTTTCTTT. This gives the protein CASSADRTNTEAFF.

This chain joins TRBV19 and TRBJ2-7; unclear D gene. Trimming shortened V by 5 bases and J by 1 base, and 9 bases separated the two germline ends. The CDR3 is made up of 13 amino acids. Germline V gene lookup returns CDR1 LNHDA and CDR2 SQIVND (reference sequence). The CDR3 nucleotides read TGTGCCAGTAGTCGGGTTCCTTCCTACGAGCAGTACTTC. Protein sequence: CASSRVPSYEQYF. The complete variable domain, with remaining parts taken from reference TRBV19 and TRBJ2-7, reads DGGITQSPKYLFRKEGQNVTLSCEQNLNHDAMYWYRQDPGQGLRLIYYSQIVNDFQKGDIAEGYSVSREKKESFPLTVTSAQKNPTAFYLCASSRVPSYEQYFGPGTRLTVT.

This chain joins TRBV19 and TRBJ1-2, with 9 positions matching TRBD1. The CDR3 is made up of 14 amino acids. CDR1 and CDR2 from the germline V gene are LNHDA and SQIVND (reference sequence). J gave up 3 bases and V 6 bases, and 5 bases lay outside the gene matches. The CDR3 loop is CASSTGGEDYGYTF. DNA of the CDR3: TGTGCCAGTAGCACAGGGGGCGAGGACTATGGCTACACCTTC.

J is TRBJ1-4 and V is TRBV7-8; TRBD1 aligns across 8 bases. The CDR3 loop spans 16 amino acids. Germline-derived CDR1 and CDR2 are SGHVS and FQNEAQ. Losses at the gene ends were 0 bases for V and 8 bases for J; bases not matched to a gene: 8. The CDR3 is CASSLAVTGEREKLFF. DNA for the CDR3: TGTGCCAGCAGCTTAGCGGTGACAGGGGAGAGAGAAAAACTGTTTTTT.

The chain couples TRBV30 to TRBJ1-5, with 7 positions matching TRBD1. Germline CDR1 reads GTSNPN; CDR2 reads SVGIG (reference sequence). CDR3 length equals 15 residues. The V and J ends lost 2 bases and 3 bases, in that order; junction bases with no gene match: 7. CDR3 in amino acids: CAWSFRDRINQPQHF. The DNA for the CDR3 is TGTGCCTGGAGTTTCCGGGACAGAATCAATCAGCCCCAGCATTTT.

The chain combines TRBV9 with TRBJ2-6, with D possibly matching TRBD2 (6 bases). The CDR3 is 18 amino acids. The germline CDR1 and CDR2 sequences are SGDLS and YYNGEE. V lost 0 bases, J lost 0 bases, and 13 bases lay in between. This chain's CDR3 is CASSVDQRASSGANVLTF. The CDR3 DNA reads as TGTGCCAGCAGCGTAGATCAGCGGGCGAGCTCTGGGGCCAACGTCCTGACTTTC.

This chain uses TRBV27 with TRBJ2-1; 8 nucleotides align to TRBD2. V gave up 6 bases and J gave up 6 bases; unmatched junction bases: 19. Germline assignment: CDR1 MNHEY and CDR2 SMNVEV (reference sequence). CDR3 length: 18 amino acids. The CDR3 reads CASSGSYGLASSGNEQFF. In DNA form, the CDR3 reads TGTGCCAGCAGCGGATCATACGGACTAGCCTCGTCGGGCAATGAGCAGTTCTTC.

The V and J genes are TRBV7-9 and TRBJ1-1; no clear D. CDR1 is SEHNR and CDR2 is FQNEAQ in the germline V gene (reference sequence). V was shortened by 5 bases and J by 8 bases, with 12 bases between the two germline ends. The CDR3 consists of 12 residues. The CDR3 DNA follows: TGTGCCAGCAGCGGCGGGAGTCCCGAAGCTTTCTTT. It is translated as CASSGGSPEAFF. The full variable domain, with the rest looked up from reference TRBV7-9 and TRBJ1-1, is DTGVSQNPRHKITKRGQNVTFRCDPISEHNRLYWYRQTLGQGPEFLTYFQNEAQLEKSRLLSDRFSAERPKGSFSTLEIQRTEQGDSAMYLCASSGGSPEAFFGQGTRLTVV.